Following are 4 T cell receptor beta chains from one sample sequenced in a study of blood T cell repertoires in COVID-19 (dated by TCRdb to about 2020). The library was obtained by the immunoSEQ multiplex PCR assay. This immuneACCESS table, as held by TCRdb, lists in-frame sequences with V and J called but not all clones. Of the missing ones, under half trace to an unresolved V gene in checked studies; the others have no known cause. The sample has about 140,000 clones on record, almost 90% of them singletons. About 10% of the sample rests with the top ten. Sequenced input: peripheral blood. All receptors derive from a man between 50 and 59 years old with active or convalescent COVID-19.

The chain carries TRBV6-7 and TRBJ2-5, with 11 bases lining up with TRBD2. TRBV6-7 is recorded as an ORF, its role being uncertain. The V segment lost 0 bases and the J segment 5 bases; nucleotides outside the gene matches: 5. The CDR3 totals 16 residues. DNA of the CDR3: TGTGCCAGCAGTTACTCAAATAGCGGGAGGGATGAGACCCAGTACTTC. It is translated as CASSYSNSGRDETQYF.

The rearrangement uses TRBV18 and TRBJ2-7; 15 nucleotides line up with TRBD2. V lost 0 bases and J lost 6; bases outside the gene matches: 9. There are 18 residues in the CDR3. Per the germline V gene, CDR1 is KGHSH and CDR2 is LQKENI. CDR3 residues: CASSPPGLAGGKSREQYF. Written as DNA, the CDR3 is TGTGCCAGCTCACCACCGGGACTAGCGGGAGGTAAAAGTCGCGAGCAGTACTTC. Using reference TRBV18 and TRBJ2-7 for the parts outside the CDR3, the full variable domain is NAGVMQNPRHLVRRRGQEARLRCSPMKGHSHVYWYRQLPEEGLKFMVYLQKENIIDESGMPKERFSAEFPKEGPSILRIQQVVRGDSAAYFCASSPPGLAGGKSREQYFGPGTRLTVT.

CDR3 protein: CASSLDGQGREYF. The DNA for the CDR3 is TGTGCCAGCAGCTTAGATGGGCAGGGTCGGGAGTACTTC. The genes are TRBV7-2 and TRBJ2-7, with D perhaps matching TRBD1 (5 bases). The germline CDR1 and CDR2 sequences are SGHTA and FQGNSA. This CDR3 is 13 amino acids long. V dropped 1 base and J dropped 11 bases, with 15 bases sitting between them.

This chain uses TRBV15 with TRBJ2-4, with 15 bases matching TRBD2. Germline trimming cut 0 bases from V and 0 bases from J; bases unmatched to any gene: 9. The CDR3 totals 21 residues. Looked up from germline, CDR1 is LNHNV and CDR2 is YYDKDF (reference sequence). CDR3 sequence: CATSRDLGLAGGPLAKNIQYF. The CDR3 nucleotides are TGTGCCACCAGCAGAGATTTGGGACTAGCGGGAGGCCCACTAGCCAAAAACATTCAGTACTTC.